Here is one TCR beta chain with its context. The sample holds a few counts of this clonotype. Its antigen remains unidentified. The record has no base qualities; no much larger clone is one base away. The donors were 40 or so Caucasian individuals from Russia, aged roughly 6 to 90 years, who were systemically healthy. About 10 milliliters of peripheral blood were drawn from each donor into EDTA-treated Vacutainer tubes. Ficoll-Paque density-gradient centrifugation was used to isolate PBMCs, with at least 7 million obtained per sample. Total RNA was extracted from PBMCs with Trizol reagent, with at least 5 micrograms obtained per sample. For every donor, an aliquot of PBMCs went through flow cytometry to measure the percentages of naive CD45RAhigh/CD27high T cells. The data stem from a study of blood T cells in healthy people across ages (dated by TCRdb to between 2014 and 2016). Background on the whole study: Template switching captured roughly one uniquely barcoded TCR beta cDNA molecule per two T cells in model experiments. The study measured age-related changes in TCR beta repertoire diversity using deep sequencing normalized with unique cDNA molecular identifiers. The donors were split into four age groups: young (average 16 years), middle-aged (more than 35), aged (over 55) and long-lived (approximately 80). Donors of different ages were randomly distributed across sequencing lanes to avoid experimental bias. The study analyzed two additional independent replicas of 1 million unique cDNA reads from the same blood draw for two donors, one aged 18 to 29 and one aged 80 or older.

The receptor library was made with 5' RACE. The run used an Illumina HiSeq 2500. A second PCR of about 6 to 11 cycles was run with a J-beta primer mix and a sample-barcoded 5' primer. Each TCR beta cDNA molecule received a unique molecular identifier from a template-switch 5' adaptor carrying 12 random nucleotides. Each sample yielded at least 2.5 million CDR3-containing paired-end reads. All of the RNA was converted into first-strand cDNA using the Mint cDNA synthesis kit, with a TRBC-specific oligonucleotide serving as the primer. After uracil-DNA glycosylase treatment, a first 18-cycle PCR used universal primers M1SS and BC2_uni_R on all cDNA. As for the authors' bioinformatics: For normalization, 1 million high-quality reads, each with a distinct molecular identifier, were randomly selected from each sample. Reads with shared molecular identifiers were discarded instead of being binned into consensus sequences. MiTCR, set to a Q25 quality threshold and the strictest error-elimination algorithm, was used for CDR3 identification, clonotype clustering and error correction. A nonparametric unseen species model with Euler transformation was used to estimate lower-bound total TCR beta diversity. TCRdb trimmed the raw reads at Q25, called clones with MiXCR and kept productive beta chains. Each entry is one CDR3 protein sequence, shown with its most common DNA and genes. The authors' filters were not applied to this entry. The sample contains nearly 1 million distinct CDR3 sequences, roughly 50% of them found a single time. Of the sample, 20% to 25% falls within the top ten clones.

Broader findings and caveats from the paper: A strong correlation was found between observed TCR beta diversity and the percentage of naive T cells measured by flow cytometry. Compared with the aged group, the long-lived group had more naive CD4+ T cells, fewer expanded clones and increased TCR diversity, a pattern suggesting age selection. The CMV infection status of donors was not known, potentially confounding age-related changes in expanded clonotypes. Because profiling used bulk unsorted PBMCs, naive and antigen-experienced compartments could not be compared conclusively. Estimates of total diversity based on one million sequenced T cells were considered lower bounds and underestimates. As age increased, observed TCR beta diversity per million T cells dropped in a roughly linear way, and a significant reduction was already evident by age 40.

Sequences SNHLY (CDR1) and FYNNEI (CDR2) are obtained from the germline V gene. V was cut back by 0 bases and J by 0 bases, leaving a gap of 13 bases between them. From the cysteine up to the phenylalanine, the CDR3 has a length of 17 residues. Here the CDR3 DNA is all that survives: 51 bases in frame from base 1. The sequence was obtained from a woman aged 60 to 75 in good health. The chain links TRBV2 with TRBJ2-3, with TRBD2 perhaps the D gene, on 5 matching bases. The material sequenced was blood. The sequence in DNA is TGTGCCAGCAGTGAAGCGGCAGACCTAGCTAGCACAGATACGCAGTATTTT. It codes for CASSEAADLASTDTQYF.